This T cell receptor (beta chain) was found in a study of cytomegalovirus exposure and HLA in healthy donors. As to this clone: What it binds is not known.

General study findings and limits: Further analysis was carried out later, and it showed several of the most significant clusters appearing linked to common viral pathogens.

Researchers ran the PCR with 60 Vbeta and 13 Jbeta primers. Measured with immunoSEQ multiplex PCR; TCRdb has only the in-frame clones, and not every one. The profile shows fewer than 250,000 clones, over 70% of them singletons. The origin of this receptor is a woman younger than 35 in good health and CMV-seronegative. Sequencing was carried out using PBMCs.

CDR3 amino acids: CASTGLGANVLTF. Written as DNA, the CDR3 is TGTGCCAGTACAGGGTTAGGGGCCAACGTCCTGACTTTC. The chain combines TRBV25-1 with TRBJ2-6, with a tentative D call TRBD1 (6 bases). The CDR3 is 13 amino acids. The V end lost 9 bases, the J end lost 4 bases, and 10 bases lay between the germline ends. The germline V gene has CDR1 MGHDK and CDR2 SYGVNS.